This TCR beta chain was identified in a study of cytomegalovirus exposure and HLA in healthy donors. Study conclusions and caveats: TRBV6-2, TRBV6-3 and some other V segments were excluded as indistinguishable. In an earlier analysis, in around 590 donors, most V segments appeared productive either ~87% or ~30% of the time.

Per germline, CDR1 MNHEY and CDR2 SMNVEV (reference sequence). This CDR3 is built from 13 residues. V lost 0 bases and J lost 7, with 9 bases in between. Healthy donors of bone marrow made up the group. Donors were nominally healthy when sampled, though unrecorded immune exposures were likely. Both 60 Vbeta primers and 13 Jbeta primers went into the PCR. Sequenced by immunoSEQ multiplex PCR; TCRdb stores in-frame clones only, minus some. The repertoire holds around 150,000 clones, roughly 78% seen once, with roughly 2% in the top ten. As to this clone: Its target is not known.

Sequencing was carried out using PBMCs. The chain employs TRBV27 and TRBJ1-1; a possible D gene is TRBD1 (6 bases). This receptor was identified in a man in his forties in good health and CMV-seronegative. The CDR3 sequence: CASSLSEGDEAFF. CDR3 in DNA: TGTGCCAGCAGTTTATCTGAGGGGGATGAAGCTTTCTTT.